What follows are 27 T cell receptor beta chains derived from one specimen sequenced in a study of blood T cell repertoires in COVID-19. Using immunoSEQ multiplex PCR, the repertoire was profiled, and TCRdb retains in-frame clones only, with some absent. The sample holds some 220,000 clones; roughly 86% are singletons and the top ten take under 4.5%. Material: peripheral blood. The receptors shown here come from a man in his forties or fifties with acute or convalescent COVID-19.

V and J are TRBV5-3 and TRBJ2-3; D is possibly TRBD2 (6 bases). TRBV5-3 is an ORF, and what it does is uncertain. This CDR3 has 13 amino acids. V was clipped by 6 bases and J by 2 bases, with 10 bases between them. The CDR3 DNA reads as TGTGCCAGAAACCGGGGGTTCACAGATACGCAGTATTTT. Protein product: CARNRGFTDTQYF.

This clone was counted many times. Other DNA sequences in this specimen translate into the identical CDR3. V and J are TRBV4-1 and TRBJ2-1, with TRBD2 matching over 9 bases. The CDR3 loop spans 16 amino acids. Germline V gives CDR1 MGHRA, CDR2 YSYEKL. Trimming took 0 bases from V and 4 from J; bases not matched to a gene: 4. CDR3 amino acids: CASSQDRLAGYNEQFF. DNA of the CDR3: TGCGCCAGCAGCCAAGATCGTCTAGCGGGGTACAATGAGCAGTTCTTC.

The rearrangement links TRBV13 to TRBJ2-7; 8 bases map to TRBD1. The germline CDR1 and CDR2 sequences are PRHDT and FYEKMQ (reference sequence). CDR3 size: 17 residues. V lost 1 base and J lost 3; bases outside the gene matches: 11. CDR3 loop: CASSLARTGSGGYEQYF. CDR3 nucleotides: TGTGCCAGCAGCTTAGCCCGGACAGGGTCGGGTGGCTACGAGCAGTACTTC.

The chain links TRBV11-2 to TRBJ2-7, with D hard to call. From germline, CDR1 is SGHAT and CDR2 FQNNGV. V was cut by 1 base and J by 0 bases, with 10 bases left in between. The CDR3 length is 15 residues. The CDR3 loop is CASSLVAASSYEQYF. CDR3 in DNA: TGTGCCAGCAGCTTAGTTGCGGCGAGCTCCTACGAGCAGTACTTC.

The rearrangement joins TRBV5-1 to TRBJ1-5, with 8 bases fitting TRBD1. Germline V gene data show CDR1 as SGHRS and CDR2 as YFSETQ. Trimming removed 4 bases from V and 1 base from J; junction bases left unmatched: 4. This CDR3 comprises 15 residues. Here the CDR3 DNA reads TGCGCCAGCAGCCCGACAGGGGACAGCAATCAGCCCCAGCATTTT. Translated: CASSPTGDSNQPQHF.

This clone was observed a single time. The sample contains more than one DNA sequence encoding this CDR3. The J gene is TRBJ1-3, the V gene TRBV29-1, with TRBD1 matching 10 bases. V lost 7 bases and J lost 5; bases outside the gene matches: 5. Germline CDR1 is SQVTM and CDR2 is ANQGSEA. This CDR3 has 13 residues. CDR3: CSAKTGGRNTIYF. CDR3 nucleotides: TGCAGCGCAAAGACAGGGGGCAGAAACACCATATATTTT.

The sample holds one count of this clone. The chain is built from TRBV6-4 and TRBJ2-2; 9 bases are shared with TRBD1. From germline, CDR1 is MRHNA and CDR2 SNTAGT. With V trimmed by 6 bases and J by 5 bases, 7 bases remained unmatched. The CDR3 has 15 residues. The CDR3 region has the DNA TGTGCCAGCAGGAAGACAGGGGGGAGGACCGGGGAGCTGTTTTTT. It codes for CASRKTGGRTGELFF.

This clone was observed once. The CDR3 sequence: CAWSIYPAGNYEQYF. Here the CDR3 DNA reads TGTGCCTGGAGTATATACCCCGCCGGGAACTACGAGCAGTACTTC. The chain has TRBV30 and TRBJ2-7; D is perhaps TRBD2 (5 bases). Trimming pared 2 bases from V and 3 bases from J, leaving 17 bases between. CDR3 length: 15 amino acids. Germline V gene lookup returns CDR1 GTSNPN and CDR2 SVGIG (reference sequence).

The chain carries TRBV15 and TRBJ2-5; TRBD1 agrees at 8 bases. The germline V gene encodes CDR1 LNHNV and CDR2 YYDKDF (reference sequence). Germline trimming cut 1 base from V and 2 bases from J; bases unmatched to any gene: 0. This CDR3 region has 14 residues. The chain's CDR3 is CATSRGTGQETQYF. The CDR3 region has the DNA TGTGCCACCAGCAGAGGGACAGGGCAAGAGACCCAGTACTTC.

The chain carries TRBV7-9 and TRBJ2-2; the D is unclear. The CDR3 has 13 amino acids. V was cut by 7 bases and J by 10 bases, with 16 bases left in between. Germline lookup yields CDR1 SEHNR and CDR2 FQNEAQ (reference sequence). CDR3 residues: CASTALRSVELFF. The CDR3 nucleotides are TGTGCCAGCACCGCCCTACGAAGCGTGGAGCTGTTTTTT.

This CDR3 reads CASSNTQNTEAFF. DNA for the CDR3: TGTGCCAGCAGCAACACACAGAACACTGAAGCTTTCTTT. The V call is TRBV3-1 (or the pseudogene TRBV3-2), the J call TRBJ1-1; D unresolved. The CDR3 is made up of 13 amino acids. With 5 bases removed from V and 1 base from J, the gap between germline ends came to 8 bases. Germline V gene sequence: CDR1 LGHDT, CDR2 YNNKEL (reference sequence).

This clone was counted a single time. The CDR3 sequence: CASSQGTSGGSQETQYF. For the CDR3, the DNA is TGTGCCAGCAGCCAAGGGACTAGCGGGGGCAGCCAAGAGACCCAGTACTTC. The chain is built from TRBV3-1 (or the pseudogene TRBV3-2) and TRBJ2-5, with 13 bases that match TRBD2. In germline, CDR1 is LGHDT, CDR2 YNNKEL (reference sequence). V was clipped by 1 base and J by 1 base; unmatched bases: 3. This CDR3 spans 17 amino acids.

The gene calls are TRBV12-3 or TRBV12-4 and TRBJ2-7; D gene uncertain. V dropped 8 bases and J dropped 3 bases, with 8 bases sitting between them. This CDR3 is 11 amino acids long. The CDR3 is CASGNGYEQYF. The CDR3 region has the DNA TGTGCCAGCGGTAACGGCTACGAGCAGTACTTC.

This clone showed up just a few times. CDR3 in DNA: TGTGCCAGCAGTTTAGGCAGGGTCGAGCAGTACTTC. It encodes CASSLGRVEQYF. V is TRBV27 and J is TRBJ2-7; TRBD1 is a possible D gene (5 bases). Per the germline V gene, CDR1 is MNHEY and CDR2 is SMNVEV (reference sequence). The CDR3 length is 12 residues. Trimming stripped 2 bases from V and 6 bases from J, with 8 bases between.

V usage is TRBV19 and J usage is TRBJ1-1; 7 nucleotides line up with TRBD1. CDR3 length equals 13 residues. Germline loops: CDR1 LNHDA, CDR2 SQIVND (reference sequence). V dropped 1 base and J dropped 11; count of bases not matched to a gene: 7. CDR3 DNA: TGTGCCAGTAGTATAGGAGACAGGGCAGGGGCTTTCTTT. Its protein product is CASSIGDRAGAFF.

The chain has TRBV6-5 and TRBJ2-7; 10 bases match TRBD2. After removal of 2 bases from V and 2 bases from J, the junction contained 6 bases not matched to a gene. CDR3 length equals 16 residues. Germline CDR1 and CDR2: MNHEY and SVGAGI. The CDR3, as DNA: TGTGCCAGCAGTTACAGCGGACTAGCGGTTACCTACGAGCAGTACTTC. Translated, it gives CASSYSGLAVTYEQYF.

The V call is TRBV19, the J call TRBJ2-6; 7 bases fit TRBD1. The CDR3 consists of 15 residues. CDR1 and CDR2 from the germline V gene are LNHDA and SQIVND (reference sequence). V lost 5 bases, J lost 1 base, and 2 bases stayed unmatched. CDR3 sequence reads: CASSGGQSGANVLTF. CDR3 coding DNA: TGTGCCAGTAGTGGGGGACAGTCTGGGGCCAACGTCCTGACTTTC.

The rearrangement uses TRBV9 and TRBJ1-5; 11 nucleotides match TRBD1. Germline V gene sequence: CDR1 SGDLS, CDR2 YYNGEE. The CDR3 sequence is 14 residues long. V shed 2 bases and J 7 bases; nucleotides not matched to a gene: 2. The CDR3, as DNA: TGTGCCAGCAGCGTCGGGACAGGGGGGCAGCCCCAGCATTTT. Amino acids: CASSVGTGGQPQHF.

This rearrangement joins TRBV15 to TRBJ2-1; tentative D call: TRBD1 (6 bases). From germline, CDR1 is LNHNV and CDR2 YYDKDF (reference sequence). V was cut by 7 bases and J by 8 bases, with 18 bases left in between. The CDR3 is made up of 14 amino acids. The CDR3 spells CATKQGGTSYEQFF. CDR3 coding DNA: TGTGCCACCAAACAGGGTGGAACTAGTTATGAGCAGTTCTTC.

V and J are TRBV9 and TRBJ2-7; a weak D match, TRBD1 (5 bases). CDR3 length: 13 amino acids. V was shortened by 4 bases and J by 1 base, with 9 bases between the two germline ends. Looked up from germline, CDR1 is SGDLS and CDR2 is YYNGEE. The CDR3 sequence is CASSPAGSYEQYF. DNA for the CDR3: TGTGCCAGCAGCCCGGCAGGGTCCTACGAGCAGTACTTC.

This clone was seen a single time. The gene calls are TRBV7-3 and TRBJ2-3; D is unresolved. The V end lost 4 bases, the J end lost 3 bases, and 20 bases lay between the germline ends. The CDR3 totals 17 residues. Per germline, CDR1 SGHTA and CDR2 FQGTGA. CDR3 protein: CASSSFPSMTETDTQYF. DNA for the CDR3: TGTGCCAGCAGCTCCTTCCCCTCAATGACGGAGACAGATACGCAGTATTTT.

This rearrangement joins TRBV6-2 or TRBV6-3 to TRBJ2-7; maybe TRBD1 (5 bases). Germline values: CDR1 MNHEY, CDR2 SVGEGT. The CDR3 runs 12 residues. The V gene lost 6 bases and the J gene lost 6 bases, with 12 bases spanning the gap. CDR3 bases: TGTGCCAGCAGCACCCAGGGTGGCGAGCAGTACTTC. Translation gives CASSTQGGEQYF.

The CDR3 DNA is TGTGCCAGCAGGGCCGGGACTAGCGGTAACAATGAGCAGTTCTTC. Translation gives CASRAGTSGNNEQFF. The chain combines TRBV2 with TRBJ2-1, with TRBD2 matching over 11 bases. Germline V gene data show CDR1 as SNHLY and CDR2 as FYNNEI. The CDR3 is made up of 15 amino acids. Trimming removed 6 bases from V and 5 bases from J; junction bases left unmatched: 6.

The CDR3: CAISVSWGGTGELFF. The CDR3 nucleotides are TGTGCCATCAGTGTATCGTGGGGGGGCACCGGGGAGCTGTTTTTT. The V call is TRBV10-3, the J call TRBJ2-2; 7 bases are shared with TRBD2. Germline lookup yields CDR1 ENHRY and CDR2 SYGVKD. V was pared by 4 bases and J by 4 bases, with 6 bases of the junction left unmatched. CDR3 length: 15 residues.

This clone was recorded once. The gene calls are TRBV19 and TRBJ1-5; D call uncertain. The CDR3 totals 14 residues. CDR1 and CDR2 (germline): LNHDA, SQIVND (reference sequence). The germline V and J ends were trimmed by 4 bases and 3 bases, with 10 bases remaining between them. The CDR3 sequence is CASSSPRNNQPQHF. The CDR3 nucleotides are TGTGCCAGTAGTAGTCCCAGGAACAATCAGCCCCAGCATTTT.

The rearrangement uses TRBV10-3 and TRBJ2-3, with 8 bases aligning to TRBD2. V lost 0 bases and J lost 6; bases outside the gene matches: 5. Germline V gene lookup returns CDR1 ENHRY and CDR2 SYGVKD. The CDR3 runs 15 residues. The CDR3 DNA reads TGTGCCATCAGTGAGTCCGCTAGCGGGTTGGATACGCAGTATTTT. This codes for CAISESASGLDTQYF.

The rearrangement uses TRBV6-1 and TRBJ1-2; the match to TRBD1 covers 8 bases. Germline-derived CDR1 and CDR2 are MNHNS and SASEGT. The V segment lost 1 base and the J segment 5 bases; nucleotides outside the gene matches: 15. This CDR3 is built from 18 residues. CDR3 sequence reads: CASSEVLSGQGFKYGYTF. In DNA, the CDR3 is TGTGCCAGCAGTGAAGTTCTTAGCGGACAGGGCTTTAAATATGGCTACACCTTC.